These 30 T cell receptor beta chains share one sample of origin, sequenced in a study of blood T cell repertoires in COVID-19. Sequencing used immunoSEQ multiplex PCR; TCRdb keeps in-frame clones, though not all of them. The data contain around 300,000 clones, approximately 83% of them singletons. Specimen: peripheral blood. Every receptor here comes from a woman in her twenties or thirties who had recovered from COVID-19.

This clone came up once. The chain employs TRBV9 and TRBJ2-3; TRBD1 matches at 8 bases. Germline CDR1 is SGDLS and CDR2 is YYNGEE. The V and J ends lost 3 bases and 4 bases, in that order; junction bases with no gene match: 10. CDR3 size: 16 residues. In DNA, the CDR3 is TGTGCCAGCAGCGCCGAGACAGGGGTGATCGCAGATACGCAGTATTTT. Its protein is CASSAETGVIADTQYF.

The CDR3 DNA reads as TGTGCCAGCAGCCAAGCAGGACAGGTACCCGCAGGCGAGCAGTACTTC. It yields the protein CASSQAGQVPAGEQYF. The V call is TRBV3-1 (or the pseudogene TRBV3-2), the J call TRBJ2-7, with 7 nucleotides matching TRBD1. J lost 6 bases, V lost 1 base, and 12 bases had no gene match. Looked up from germline, CDR1 is LGHDT and CDR2 is YNNKEL (reference sequence). The CDR3 covers 16 residues.

Concerning this clone: A much larger clone lies one base from this, so it may be a read error. The genes are TRBV9 and TRBJ2-3; 11 bases fit TRBD2. The germline gives CDR1 SGDLS, CDR2 YYNGEE. V gave up 4 bases and J gave up 1 base; unmatched junction bases: 2. The CDR3 loop spans 15 amino acids. DNA of the CDR3: TGTGCCAGCAGCATACTAGCGGGGGGCACAGATACGCAGTATTTT. Translated: CASSILAGGTDTQYF. Using reference TRBV9 and TRBJ2-3 for the parts outside the CDR3, the full variable domain is DSGVTQTPKHLITATGQRVTLRCSPRSGDLSVYWYQQSLDQGLQFLIQYYNGEERAKGNILERFSAQQFPDLHSELNLSSLELGDSALYFCASSILAGGTDTQYFGPGTRLTVL.

The genes are TRBV19 and TRBJ1-6; 7 nucleotides align to TRBD1. The CDR3 has 14 residues. J gave up 10 bases and V 6 bases, and 9 bases lay outside the gene matches. CDR1 and CDR2 from the germline V gene are LNHDA and SQIVND (reference sequence). CDR3 sequence (DNA): TGTGCCAGTAGCCGAACAGGGGTCGGATCACCCCTCCACTTT. Its translation is CASSRTGVGSPLHF.

V gene TRBV4-2 combines with J gene TRBJ2-2, with D possibly being TRBD1 (6 bases). Germline V gene sequence: CDR1 LGHNA, CDR2 YNFKEQ. This CDR3 is built from 13 residues. The V end lost 4 bases, the J end lost 8 bases, and 11 bases lay between the germline ends. As DNA, the CDR3 is TGTGCCAGCAGCCTTAACAGGGTAGGGGAGCTGTTTTTT. It codes for CASSLNRVGELFF.

This clone occurred a few times. CDR3 amino acids: CASSADTSSYNEQFF. CDR3 sequence (DNA): TGCGCCAGCAGTGCCGACACGAGCTCCTACAATGAGCAGTTCTTC. The genes are TRBV10-1 and TRBJ2-1; D gene unclear. V gave up 4 bases and J gave up 0 bases, with 10 bases separating them. The CDR3 has 15 residues. The germline V gene encodes CDR1 WNHNN and CDR2 SYGVQD (reference sequence).

The V call is TRBV6-4, the J call TRBJ2-2; D gene uncertain. Per germline, CDR1 MRHNA and CDR2 SNTAGT. The CDR3 covers 12 residues. V lost 5 bases and J 2 bases, leaving 3 bases between the germline ends. CDR3 amino acids: CASSLNTGELFF. Written as DNA, the CDR3 is TGTGCCAGCAGTTTAAACACCGGGGAGCTGTTTTTT.

The chain carries TRBV24-1 and TRBJ2-2; TRBD2 matches at 9 bases. Losses at the gene ends were 1 base for V and 6 bases for J; bases not matched to a gene: 8. CDR1 is KGHDR and CDR2 is SFDVKD in the germline V gene. There are 17 residues in the CDR3. CDR3 protein: CATSDFRTSGYSGELFF. CDR3 DNA sequence: TGTGCCACCAGTGATTTTAGAACTAGCGGGTATTCCGGGGAGCTGTTTTTT.

The chain links TRBV6-7 to TRBJ1-4; D perhaps matches TRBD1 (5 bases). TRBV6-7 is marked as an open reading frame, function uncertain. The CDR3 consists of 14 residues. V dropped 3 bases and J dropped 10 bases, with 15 bases sitting between them. Here the CDR3 DNA reads TGTGCCAGCAGTTATGTGGGGGGGTCGGGAAAACTGTTTTTT. It specifies CASSYVGGSGKLFF.

V usage is TRBV5-4 and J usage is TRBJ1-1; weak D call: TRBD1 (5 bases). V was trimmed by 4 bases and J by 1 base, leaving 14 bases between them. Per germline, CDR1 SGHNT and CDR2 YYREEE (reference sequence). CDR3 length: 15 amino acids. CDR3 loop: CASSLPGLKNTEAFF. The CDR3 DNA reads TGTGCCAGCAGCCTCCCGGGACTGAAGAACACTGAAGCTTTCTTT.

This clone was counted at least ten times. The rearrangement links TRBV12-3 or TRBV12-4 to TRBJ1-1; no firm D call. V was pared by 3 bases and J by 6 bases, with 11 bases between. The CDR3 is 13 amino acids. The CDR3 spells CASSFPSIAEAFF. CDR3 coding DNA: TGTGCCAGCAGTTTCCCCAGTATCGCTGAAGCTTTCTTT.

This rearrangement joins TRBV28 to TRBJ2-2; TRBD1 might be the D (6 bases). Germline V lookup: CDR1 MDHEN, CDR2 SYDVKM. V lost 1 base and J lost 4, with 13 bases in between. The CDR3 contains 16 residues. The CDR3 protein is CASSLYTGSSTGELFF. DNA for the CDR3: TGTGCCAGCAGTTTATATACAGGGAGTTCCACCGGGGAGCTGTTTTTT.

Of note for this clone: This sample includes further DNA sequences coding for the same CDR3. V is TRBV5-1 and J is TRBJ1-4; 10 bases align to TRBD1. V trimming: 4 bases; J trimming: 7 bases; junction bases outside the gene matches: 4. CDR3 length equals 14 residues. CDR1 is SGHRS, CDR2 YFSETQ, per germline. The DNA of the CDR3 is TGCGCCAGCAGCCTGGGACAGGGGAGTGAAAAACTGTTTTTT. Protein product: CASSLGQGSEKLFF.

V is TRBV7-3 and J is TRBJ2-2; perhaps TRBD1 as D (6 bases). The CDR3 runs to 14 residues. Deletions cut 5 bases from V and 2 bases from J, with 9 bases between. Germline CDR1 is SGHTA and CDR2 is FQGTGA. Here the CDR3 DNA reads TGTGCCAGCAGCACACAGGGAAACACCGGGGAGCTGTTTTTT. Encoded protein: CASSTQGNTGELFF.

The chain uses TRBV7-6 and TRBJ1-3; D might be TRBD1 (5 bases). Trimming pared 5 bases from V and 3 bases from J, leaving 14 bases between. The CDR3 extends over 15 amino acids. From germline, CDR1 is SGHVS and CDR2 FNYEAQ. CDR3 sequence (DNA): TGTGCCAGCAGCCCTCAGGGCGCAAATGGAAACACCATATATTTT. Protein sequence: CASSPQGANGNTIYF.

The rearrangement links TRBV6-5 to TRBJ1-2; D is possibly TRBD1 (5 bases). Per germline, CDR1 MNHEY and CDR2 SVGAGI. This CDR3 has 15 residues. Trimming cost V 0 bases and J 5 bases, with 13 bases left between them. CDR3 loop: CASSYSTVKLYGYTF. In nucleotides, the CDR3 is TGTGCCAGCAGTTACTCGACAGTCAAATTGTATGGCTACACCTTC.

Of note for this clone: This sample includes further DNA sequences coding for the same CDR3. The gene calls are TRBV6-5 and TRBJ2-5; 7 bases fit TRBD2. V was pared by 8 bases and J by 4 bases, with 1 base of the junction left unmatched. CDR1 and CDR2 from the germline V gene are MNHEY and SVGAGI. The CDR3 runs 11 residues. The CDR3: CASSSGETQYF. DNA for the CDR3: TGTGCCAGCTCTAGCGGAGAGACCCAGTACTTC.

The rearrangement links TRBV7-2 to TRBJ2-7; weak D call: TRBD1 (6 bases). The CDR3 extends over 13 amino acids. Germline CDR1 and CDR2: SGHTA and FQGNSA. V shed 5 bases and J shed 7 bases, with 15 bases lying between them. The chain's CDR3 is CASSITGRWEQYF. The CDR3 region has the DNA TGTGCCAGCAGCATTACAGGGCGATGGGAGCAGTACTTC.

The chain has TRBV4-1 and TRBJ2-7; TRBD1 agrees at 9 bases. V lost 5 bases and J lost 4; bases outside the gene matches: 6. CDR1 MGHRA and CDR2 YSYEKL come from the germline V gene. The CDR3 is 14 amino acids. The CDR3 nucleotides read TGCGCCAGCAGCATGGGGACAGGGATGTACGAGCAGTACTTC. Translation gives CASSMGTGMYEQYF.

The chain employs TRBV30 and TRBJ2-1; 12 bases are a match to TRBD1. Germline CDR1 GTSNPN, CDR2 SVGIG (reference sequence). V gave up 4 bases and J gave up 8 bases; unmatched junction bases: 15. This CDR3 spans 17 amino acids. The CDR3 bases are TGTGCCTGGAACCGAACCCTCCCGGGACAGGGGGCCGATGAGCAGTTCTTC. It encodes CAWNRTLPGQGADEQFF.

The gene calls are TRBV5-1 and TRBJ1-2; D gene uncertain. V lost 5 bases and J 7 bases, leaving 15 bases between the germline ends. CDR1 and CDR2 from the germline V gene are SGHRS and YFSETQ. This CDR3 is built from 13 residues. The CDR3 DNA is TGCGCCAGCAGACGGGTGTCTGAGGGTGGCTACACCTTC. Residues: CASRRVSEGGYTF.

Points on this clone: Additional DNA sequences in this sample encode the identical CDR3. The chain carries TRBV6-5 and TRBJ1-1, with D possibly being TRBD1 (5 bases). The germline V and J ends were trimmed by 0 bases and 0 bases, with 8 bases remaining between them. CDR1 MNHEY and CDR2 SVGAGI come from the germline V gene. This CDR3 has 15 amino acids. The CDR3 DNA follows: TGTGCCAGCAGTTACTCTTCAGGGATGAACACTGAAGCTTTCTTT. This sequence encodes CASSYSSGMNTEAFF.

The V call is TRBV7-2, the J call TRBJ1-1, with 7 positions matching TRBD1. Germline V lookup: CDR1 SGHTA, CDR2 FQGNSA. The CDR3 length is 14 residues. Germline trimming cut 4 bases from V and 4 bases from J; bases unmatched to any gene: 6. CDR3 DNA: TGTGCCAGCAGCTCAAAGACAGGGACCACTGAAGCTTTCTTT. Its protein is CASSSKTGTTEAFF.

The J gene is TRBJ2-7, the V gene TRBV18; TRBD2 is a possible D gene (5 bases). Germline V gene sequence: CDR1 KGHSH, CDR2 LQKENI. Trimming shortened V by 6 bases and J by 3 bases, and 18 bases separated the two germline ends. The CDR3 sequence is 15 residues long. The CDR3 sequence: CASSISSTGIYEQYF. The CDR3 DNA reads TGTGCCAGCTCGATATCCTCGACGGGGATCTACGAGCAGTACTTC.

V gene TRBV7-8 combines with J gene TRBJ2-3; 11 bases map to TRBD2. V was clipped by 5 bases and J by 4 bases; unmatched bases: 5. Looked up from germline, CDR1 is SGHVS and CDR2 is FQNEAQ. The CDR3 is 15 residues long. The CDR3 DNA follows: TGTGCCAGCAGCCTGGGACTAGCGGTGTCAGATACGCAGTATTTT. Translated, it gives CASSLGLAVSDTQYF. The variable domain in full, with the rest retrieved from reference TRBV7-8 and TRBJ2-3, is GAGVSQSPRYKVAKRGQDVALRCDPISGHVSLFWYQQALGQGPEFLTYFQNEAQLDKSGLPSDRFFAERPEGSVSTLKIQRTQQEDSAVYLCASSLGLAVSDTQYFGPGTRLTVL.

This chain connects TRBV7-9 to TRBJ1-2; 8 positions agree with TRBD1. This CDR3 has 15 residues. J lost 4 bases, V lost 3 bases, and 7 bases had no gene match. Germline V lookup: CDR1 SEHNR, CDR2 FQNEAQ (reference sequence). DNA of the CDR3: TGTGCCAGCAGCTTCTCACAGGGGGTAGGCTATGGCTACACCTTC. This sequence encodes CASSFSQGVGYGYTF.

V usage is TRBV5-1 and J usage is TRBJ1-2; the match to TRBD1 covers 9 bases. Germline values: CDR1 SGHRS, CDR2 YFSETQ. This CDR3 contains 13 residues. The J segment lost 6 bases and the V segment lost 4 bases, leaving 4 bases of the junction unmatched. The CDR3 DNA is TGCGCCAGCAGCCCGGACAGGGGAAATGGCTACACCTTC. This codes for CASSPDRGNGYTF. The whole variable domain, remainder taken from reference TRBV5-1 and TRBJ1-2, is KAGVTQTPRYLIKTRGQQVTLSCSPISGHRSVSWYQQTPGQGLQFLFEYFSETQRNKGNFPGRFSGRQFSNSRSEMNVSTLELGDSALYLCASSPDRGNGYTFGSGTRLTVV.

The rearrangement uses TRBV5-1 and TRBJ2-2; 8 bases fit TRBD1. CDR1 and CDR2 from the germline V gene are SGHRS and YFSETQ. V lost 1 base to trimming and J lost 7 bases; unmatched junction nucleotides: 6. The CDR3 is 15 residues long. The CDR3 sequence is CASSLRQGADGELFF. Written as DNA, the CDR3 is TGCGCCAGCAGCTTGAGGCAGGGGGCCGACGGGGAGCTGTTTTTT.

The rearrangement links TRBV19 to TRBJ1-2; 10 positions agree with TRBD1. J was trimmed by 3 bases and V by 6 bases; bases with no gene match: 4. The V gene's germline CDR1 is LNHDA and CDR2 SQIVND (reference sequence). The CDR3 consists of 14 residues. The CDR3 spells CASSYGTGDYGYTF. The CDR3 DNA reads as TGTGCCAGTAGCTATGGGACAGGGGACTATGGCTACACCTTC.

J is TRBJ2-1 and V is TRBV5-1; 14 bases agree with TRBD2. Germline V gene sequence: CDR1 SGHRS, CDR2 YFSETQ. This CDR3 comprises 17 residues. V dropped 4 bases and J dropped 5; count of bases not matched to a gene: 8. The CDR3, as DNA: TGCGCCAGCAGCGGGACTAGCGGGGGCGGATTGGACAATGAGCAGTTCTTC. Translated: CASSGTSGGGLDNEQFF. The full variable domain, in which reference TRBV5-1 and TRBJ2-1 provide the parts outside the CDR3, is KAGVTQTPRYLIKTRGQQVTLSCSPISGHRSVSWYQQTPGQGLQFLFEYFSETQRNKGNFPGRFSGRQFSNSRSEMNVSTLELGDSALYLCASSGTSGGGLDNEQFFGPGTRLTVL.